Listed below are T cell receptor beta chains from one sample, sequenced in a study of siplizumab effects on memory and regulatory T cells. The assay was immunoSEQ multiplex PCR, and TCRdb's table has in-frame clones only and misses some. The table includes approximately 100,000 clones, about 90% detected once. The sample taken for sequencing was Tregs sorted from blood. These TCRs come from a human donor in good health. Both conserved end residues are part of each CDR3. The D gene is left open where the match is weak. Clone size is not always given. Where it is, it says once, few, many or a class for expanded clones.

>TRBD1|TRBV27|TRBJ1-5|-
TGTGCCAGCAGTTCCCGGACAGGGGGCGGCAATCAGCCCCAGCATTTT
CASSSRTGGGNQPQHF
>TRBD2|TRBV9|TRBJ2-1|few
TGTGCCAGCGGTAGGGGCGGGAGCTCCTACAATGAGCAGTTCTTC
CASGRGGSSYNEQFF
>-|TRBV18|TRBJ1-4|-
TGTGCCAGCTCGGGGCGGCCTGCAACTAATGAAAAACTGTTTTTT
CASSGRPATNEKLFF
>TRBD1|TRBV18|TRBJ1-2|-
TGTGCCAGCTCCCTAGGACAGGGGATCGGCTATGGCTACACCTTC
CASSLGQGIGYGYTF
>-|TRBV6-5|TRBJ2-7|-
TGTGCCAGCAGTCGCCCCGGGGTACGGTCCTACGAGCAGTACTTC
CASSRPGVRSYEQYF
>-|TRBV15|TRBJ1-5|once
TGTGCCACCAGCAGAGATCCCAAGGGGCAGGGAAATCAGCCCCAGCATTTT
CATSRDPKGQGNQPQHF
>TRBD1|TRBV25-1|TRBJ1-2|once
TGTGCCAGCAGCGACCCCCGGACAGGGGGCCATGGCTACACCTTC
CASSDPRTGGHGYTF
>TRBD2|TRBV5-1|TRBJ2-4|-
TGCGCCAGCAGCTTGGGGGCGGGAGATGCTGCAAACATTCAGTACTTC
CASSLGAGDAANIQYF
>TRBD2|TRBV27|TRBJ2-7|-
TGTGCCAGCACCCGACTAGCGGGACACTACGAGCAGTACTTC
CASTRLAGHYEQYF
>-|TRBV6-1|TRBJ1-3|-
TGTGCCAGCAGTGAAGCGCGGTGGTTGGGGGGTGGAAACACCATATATTTT
CASSEARWLGGGNTIYF
>TRBD1|TRBV11-2|TRBJ2-5|-
TGTGCCAGCAGCTTAGATAGCAGGGGGCGGGAGACCCAGTACTTC
CASSLDSRGRETQYF
>-|TRBV7-9|TRBJ2-3|-
TGTGCCAGCAGCTACCGGGACTTGAGGGATACGCAGTATTTT
CASSYRDLRDTQYF
>-|TRBV27|TRBJ2-7|-
TGTGCCAGCAGTGTACGGGACGGGAGCTCCTACGAGCAGTACTTC
CASSVRDGSSYEQYF
>TRBD1|TRBV2|TRBJ1-5|-
TGTGCCAGCAGGGGTCAAGGACAGGGAGGGCAGCCCCAGCATTTT
CASRGQGQGGQPQHF
>-|TRBV6-5|TRBJ2-5|-
TGTGCCAGCAGTTATGGGGCGGGGGAGACCCAGTACTTC
CASSYGAGETQYF
>-|TRBV7-7|TRBJ2-3|-
TGTGCTAGCAGCGGAAGTCCGGTTGATACGCAGTATTTT
CASSGSPVDTQYF
>-|TRBV27|TRBJ2-4|-
TGTGCCAGCAGTTTATTTCCCCTCGGGGCCGGGGTAGCCAAAAACATTCAGTACTTC
CASSLFPLGAGVAKNIQYF
>-|TRBV2|TRBJ1-2|-
TGTGCCAGCAGTATAACGGGACCTCCGGATGGCTACACCTTC
CASSITGPPDGYTF
>-|TRBV6-5|TRBJ2-7|-
TGTGCCAGCAGTTACGGGACGGACAGCTCCTACGAGCAGTACTTC
CASSYGTDSSYEQYF
>-|TRBV9|TRBJ2-6|-
TGTGCCAGCAGCGTAGGGGGAACGGTAACCGGGGCCAACGTCCTGACTTTC
CASSVGGTVTGANVLTF